The 26 T cell receptor beta chains given below trace back to one sample, sequenced in a study of glioma-infiltrating T cells. The iRepertoire nested amplicon-rescue multiplex PCR amplified TCR alpha and beta CDR3s from RNA. TCRdb itself ran the multiplex PCR reads through MiXCR, one entry per CDR3 protein. The sample has 100,000 to 150,000 distinct CDR3 sequences, approximately 25% seen once; the top ten hold roughly 15%. The specimen sequenced was glioma tissue, nonneoplastic brain tissue, or PBMCs (not recorded which). The receptors derive from a human donor with low-grade glioma or glioblastoma, undergoing nonglioma brain surgery, or in good health (not recorded which).

V and J are TRBV30 and TRBJ2-3; D gene unclear. Trimming left V 0 bases short and J 4 bases short, with 11 bases between. Germline assignment: CDR1 GTSNPN and CDR2 SVGIG (reference sequence). This CDR3 is 14 amino acids long. The CDR3, as DNA: TGTGCCTGGAGTGTCGAGACACAGTCAGATACGCAGTATTTT. Amino acid sequence: CAWSVETQSDTQYF.

Concerning this clonotype itself: The missing conserved phenylalanine or tryptophan at the end of this CDR3 makes a read error likely. The J gene is TRBJ2-7, the V gene TRBV6-5; tentative D call: TRBD2 (6 bases). CDR1 is MNHEY and CDR2 is SVGAGI in the germline V gene. Trimming took off 5 bases at V and 2 bases at J, with 16 bases between the two ends. The CDR3 runs to 15 residues. The DNA of the CDR3 is TGTGCCAGCAGTGAAAGTATATCGGGGGCCTACGAGCAGTACCTC. Protein product: CASSESISGAYEQYL.

The V and J genes are TRBV10-3 and TRBJ2-1; a weak D match, TRBD2 (6 bases). The CDR3 loop spans 13 amino acids. Between the trimmed V and J ends, which lost 11 bases and 9 bases, there was a span of 20 bases. Germline CDR1 reads ENHRY; CDR2 reads SYGVKD. CDR3 sequence: CACRAGGTVEQFF. Here the CDR3 DNA reads TGTGCCTGTCGGGCGGGCGGGACGGTTGAGCAGTTCTTC.

This clonotype has a handful of counts. This sequence joins TRBV2 and TRBJ2-7, with TRBD2 matching 8 bases. Germline-derived CDR1 and CDR2 are SNHLY and FYNNEI. J gave up 2 bases and V 6 bases, and 6 bases lay outside the gene matches. The CDR3 runs 14 residues. The CDR3 region has the DNA TGTGCCAGCAGGGGCACTAGCGGCACCTACGAGCAGTACTTC. It is translated as CASRGTSGTYEQYF.

This clonotype was counted many times. The rearrangement links TRBV12-5 to TRBJ2-1, with TRBD2 matching over 10 bases. Trimming took 1 base from V and 7 from J; bases not matched to a gene: 7. CDR1 and CDR2 (germline): LGHNT, FRNRAP. The length of the CDR3 is 16 residues. In DNA form, the CDR3 reads TGTGCTAGTGGTTTGGCCACTAGCGGGATTCGTAATGAGCAGTTCTTC. This sequence encodes CASGLATSGIRNEQFF. The full variable domain, with the rest looked up from reference TRBV12-5 and TRBJ2-1, is DARVTQTPRHKVTEMGQEVTMRCQPILGHNTVFWYRQTMMQGLELLAYFRNRAPLDDSGMPKDRFSAEMPDATLATLKIQPSEPRDSAVYFCASGLATSGIRNEQFFGPGTRLTVL.

Of note for this clonotype: A read error may be the cause here, since a much bigger clone is one base away. This likely comes from a read error, as the CDR3 has no conserved phenylalanine or tryptophan at its end. The chain links TRBV20-1 to TRBJ2-7; D remains ambiguous. The germline CDR1 and CDR2 sequences are DFQATT and SNEGSKA (reference sequence). The CDR3 has 14 amino acids. Trimming cost V 3 bases and J 0 bases, with 12 bases left between them. The CDR3 nucleotides are TGCAGTGCTAGGTTCCGGGTAAACTCCTACGAGCAGTACCTC. This encodes CSARFRVNSYEQYL.

This clonotype has at least ten counts. Its ends do not fully match the called genes, so a read error is possible. This chain uses TRBV25-1 with TRBJ2-1; 7 bases line up with TRBD1. The CDR3 runs 13 residues. CDR1 is MGHDK, CDR2 SYGVNS, per germline. As DNA, the CDR3 is TGTGCCACCAGTGACAGGGCCTTGGATGAGCAGTTCTTC. Its translation is CATSDRALDEQFF.

This clonotype was observed many times. V and J are TRBV19 and TRBJ2-1; TRBD1 matches at 9 bases. The V gene's germline CDR1 is LNHDA and CDR2 SQIVND (reference sequence). V shed 1 base and J 4 bases; nucleotides not matched to a gene: 2. The CDR3 extends over 15 amino acids. For the CDR3, the DNA is TGTGCCAGTAGTATAGGGGGACAGGGATACAATGAGCAGTTCTTC. Residues: CASSIGGQGYNEQFF. Variable domain in full (rest from reference TRBV19 and TRBJ2-1): DGGITQSPKYLFRKEGQNVTLSCEQNLNHDAMYWYRQDPGQGLRLIYYSQIVNDFQKGDIAEGYSVSREKKESFPLTVTSAQKNPTAFYLCASSIGGQGYNEQFFGPGTRLTVL.

This rearrangement joins TRBV5-6 to TRBJ2-7; D not resolved. Germline V gene sequence: CDR1 SGHDT, CDR2 YYEEEE. There are 15 residues in the CDR3. Trimming pared 3 bases from V and 4 bases from J, leaving 17 bases between. The CDR3, as DNA: TGTGCCAGCAGCTCACCGGGCTTTATTCGTTACGAGCAGTACTTC. Its translation is CASSSPGFIRYEQYF.

The chain uses TRBV5-8 and TRBJ2-3, with 11 bases aligning to TRBD2. Unmatched junction bases numbered 5, after V lost 1 base and J lost 7 bases. This CDR3 is built from 15 residues. Germline loops: CDR1 SGHTS, CDR2 YDEGEE. CDR3 nucleotide sequence: TGTGCCAGCAGCTTGATAGCGGGAGGGCCAAATACGCAGTATTTT. Its translation: CASSLIAGGPNTQYF.

This clonotype appeared many times. The chain has TRBV4-2 and TRBJ1-1; D remains ambiguous. Trimming pared 1 base from V and 1 base from J, leaving 4 bases between. Germline CDR1 and CDR2: LGHNA and YNFKEQ. This CDR3 comprises 13 residues. The CDR3: CASSQGRNTEAFF. The CDR3, as DNA: TGTGCCAGCAGCCAAGGCCGGAACACTGAAGCTTTCTTT.

This clonotype was recorded many times. The chain has TRBV12-3 or TRBV12-4 and TRBJ2-2, with no clear D. The CDR3 totals 14 residues. V lost 3 bases and J lost 0, with 5 bases in between. The CDR3 DNA reads as TGTGCCAGCAGTTTTCCAGCGAACACCGGGGAGCTGTTTTTT. Translating gives CASSFPANTGELFF.

This clonotype was recorded at least ten times. The rearrangement joins TRBV27 to TRBJ1-1; D gene uncertain. The V gene lost 1 base and the J gene lost 7 bases, with 10 bases spanning the gap. Germline V lookup: CDR1 MNHEY, CDR2 SMNVEV (reference sequence). The CDR3 has 13 residues. The CDR3 here is CASSLFSNGEAFF. In DNA, the CDR3 is TGTGCCAGCAGTTTATTTTCGAACGGTGAAGCTTTCTTT.

The table lists this clonotype with many counts. V gene TRBV7-2 combines with J gene TRBJ1-2; no clear D gene. The CDR3 spans 12 residues. With 1 base removed from V and 8 bases from J, the gap between germline ends came to 8 bases. From germline, CDR1 is SGHTA and CDR2 FQGNSA. The CDR3 nucleotides are TGTGCCAGCAGCTTAGATCTGGGAGGCTACACCTTC. It is translated as CASSLDLGGYTF.

This clonotype was detected only once. The chain has TRBV6-6 and TRBJ2-2; D ambiguous. V was shortened by 6 bases and J by 11 bases, with 13 bases between the two germline ends. Germline assignment: CDR1 MNHNY and CDR2 SVGAGI (reference sequence). The CDR3 consists of 12 residues. DNA of the CDR3: TGTGCCAGCAGAACGAACACCGCTGAGCTGTTTTTT. Translating it yields CASRTNTAELFF.

At least ten counts were recorded for this clonotype. The chain couples TRBV6-1 to TRBJ2-7; 8 bases agree with TRBD1. The CDR3 is 13 amino acids. In germline, CDR1 is MNHNS, CDR2 SASEGT. The V and J ends lost 7 bases and 2 bases, in that order; junction bases with no gene match: 4. The CDR3 DNA follows: TGTGCCAGCAAGGGGACAGGTACCTACGAGCAGTACTTC. It is translated as CASKGTGTYEQYF.

This clonotype has a count of ten or more. The V gene is TRBV4-3, the J gene TRBJ1-3; D gene ambiguous. This CDR3 is built from 13 residues. Germline V gene data show CDR1 as LGHNA and CDR2 as YSLEER. V lost 0 bases and J 6 bases, leaving 6 bases between the germline ends. The DNA of the CDR3 is TGCGCCAGCAGCCAAGAATTGGCAAACACCATATATTTT. It translates to CASSQELANTIYF.

This clonotype appeared many times. The gene calls are TRBV3-1 and TRBJ2-7, with 7 bases fitting TRBD1. CDR1 is LGHDT and CDR2 is YNNKEL in the germline V gene (reference sequence). The CDR3 is made up of 18 amino acids. Trimming removed 1 base from V and 3 bases from J; junction bases left unmatched: 15. This CDR3 is CASSQGSLRTGPIYEQYF. The CDR3 nucleotides read TGTGCCAGCAGCCAAGGCTCACTTCGGACAGGCCCAATCTACGAGCAGTACTTC.

The chain couples TRBV12-3 or TRBV12-4 to TRBJ2-7; D not certain. The CDR3 has 13 amino acids. Between the trimmed V and J ends, which lost 3 bases and 3 bases, there was a span of 9 bases. This CDR3 is CASSFSAYYEQYF. Here the CDR3 DNA reads TGTGCCAGCAGTTTTTCAGCTTACTACGAGCAGTACTTC.

This clonotype was observed many times. The chain is built from TRBV6-1 and TRBJ1-3; weak D call: TRBD1 (5 bases). Trimming shortened V by 2 bases and J by 8 bases, and 7 bases separated the two germline ends. The CDR3 extends over 12 amino acids. Germline CDR1 is MNHNS and CDR2 is SASEGT. DNA of the CDR3: TGTGCCAGCAGTGAAAAAGGGGACACCATATATTTT. Protein product: CASSEKGDTIYF.

This clonotype was found once. This chain links TRBV27 with TRBJ1-1; D gene uncertain. CDR1 MNHEY and CDR2 SMNVEV come from the germline V gene (reference sequence). The CDR3 runs 15 residues. V was trimmed by 3 bases and J by 7 bases, leaving 18 bases between them. The CDR3 spells CASSFLQVGLIEAFF. The CDR3 DNA follows: TGTGCCAGCAGTTTTTTGCAGGTTGGGTTGATTGAAGCTTTCTTT.

As concerns this clonotype: A much larger clone is a single base away; this may be a read error. CDR3 in DNA: TGTGCCAGCAACCTAGGGGCTAGCGGTATCAAGTTCTTC. Its protein is CASNLGASGIKFF. V usage is TRBV28 and J usage is TRBJ2-1, with 7 bases lining up with TRBD2. With V trimmed by 7 bases and J by 14 bases, 14 bases remained unmatched. The CDR3 is 13 amino acids. Germline lookup yields CDR1 MDHEN and CDR2 SYDVKM. The full variable domain, with the rest looked up from reference TRBV28 and TRBJ2-1, is DVKVTQSSRYLVKRTGEKVFLECVQDMDHENMFWYRQDPGLGLRLIYFSYDVKMKEKGDIPEGYSVSREKKERFSLILESASTNQTSMYLCASNLGASGIKFFGPGTRLTVL.

This clonotype was picked up many times. The rearrangement links TRBV2 to TRBJ2-5; D call uncertain. Looked up from germline, CDR1 is SNHLY and CDR2 is FYNNEI. Between the trimmed V and J ends, which lost 3 bases and 5 bases, there was a span of 10 bases. This CDR3 is 13 amino acids long. Here the CDR3 DNA reads TGTGCCAGCAGTGAGGGTCCGGCGGAGACCCAGTACTTC. As protein: CASSEGPAETQYF.

Worth noting for this clonotype: This sequence may be a read error, since a much larger clone differs from it by one base. The rearrangement links TRBV12-3 or TRBV12-4 to TRBJ1-1; 7 bases line up with TRBD1. V was clipped by 7 bases and J by 3 bases; unmatched bases: 8. The CDR3 runs to 14 residues. This CDR3 is CASNRGGLDTEAFF. The CDR3 DNA is TGTGCCAGCAACAGGGGAGGTTTGGACACTGAAGCTTTCTTT.

This clonotype was detected ten times or more. This sequence joins TRBV20-1 and TRBJ2-3; D uncertain. V was pared by 8 bases and J by 2 bases, with 17 bases between. CDR1 is DFQATT and CDR2 is SNEGSKA in the germline V gene (reference sequence). The CDR3 has 14 amino acids. CDR3 nucleotide sequence: TGCAGTCGGGCAGCCGGGCTTCACACAGATACGCAGTATTTT. Translation: CSRAAGLHTDTQYF.

In its sample, this clonotype was seen many times. This chain links TRBV12-3 or TRBV12-4 with TRBJ1-1; D not resolved. CDR3 size: 12 residues. V was trimmed by 3 bases and J by 7 bases, leaving 9 bases between them. CDR3 sequence (DNA): TGTGCCAGCAGTTTCGCCCGAAGTGAAGCTTTCTTT. It is translated as CASSFARSEAFF.